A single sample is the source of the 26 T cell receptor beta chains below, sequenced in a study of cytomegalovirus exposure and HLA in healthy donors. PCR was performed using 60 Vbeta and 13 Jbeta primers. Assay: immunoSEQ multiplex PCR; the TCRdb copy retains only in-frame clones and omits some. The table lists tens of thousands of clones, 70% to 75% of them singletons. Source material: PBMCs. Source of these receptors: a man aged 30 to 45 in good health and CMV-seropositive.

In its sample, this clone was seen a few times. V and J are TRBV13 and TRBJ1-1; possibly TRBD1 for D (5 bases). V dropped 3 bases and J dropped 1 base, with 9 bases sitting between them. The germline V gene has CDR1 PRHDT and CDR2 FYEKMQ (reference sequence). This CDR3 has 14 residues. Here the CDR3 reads CASSFRTPNTEAFF. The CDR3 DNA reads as TGTGCCAGCAGCTTCCGGACACCGAACACTGAAGCTTTCTTT.

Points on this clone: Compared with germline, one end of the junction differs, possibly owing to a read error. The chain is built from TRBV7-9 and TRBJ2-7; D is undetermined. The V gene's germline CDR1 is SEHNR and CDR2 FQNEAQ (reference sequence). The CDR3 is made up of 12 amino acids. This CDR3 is CSSSLTRYEQYF. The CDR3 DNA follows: TGTTCCAGCAGCCTAACGCGCTACGAGCAGTACTTC.

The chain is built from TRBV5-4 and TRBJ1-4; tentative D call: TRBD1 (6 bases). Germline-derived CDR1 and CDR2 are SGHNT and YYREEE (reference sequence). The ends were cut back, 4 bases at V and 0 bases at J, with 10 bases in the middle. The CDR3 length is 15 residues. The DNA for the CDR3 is TGTGCCAGCAGCAAGACAGGAGCAACTAATGAAAAACTGTTTTTT. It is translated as CASSKTGATNEKLFF.

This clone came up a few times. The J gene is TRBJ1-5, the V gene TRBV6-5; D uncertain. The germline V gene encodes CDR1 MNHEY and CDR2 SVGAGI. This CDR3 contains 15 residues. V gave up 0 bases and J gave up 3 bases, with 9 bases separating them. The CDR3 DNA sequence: TGTGCCAGCAGTTACTCGACACCCACCAATCAGCCCCAGCATTTT. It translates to CASSYSTPTNQPQHF.

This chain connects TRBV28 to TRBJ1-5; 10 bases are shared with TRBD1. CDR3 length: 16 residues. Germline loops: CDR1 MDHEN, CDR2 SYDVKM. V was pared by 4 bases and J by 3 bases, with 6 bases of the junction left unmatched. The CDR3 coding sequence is TGTGCCAGCAGTTATAGACAGGGGGCCCCCAATCAGCCCCAGCATTTT. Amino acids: CASSYRQGAPNQPQHF.

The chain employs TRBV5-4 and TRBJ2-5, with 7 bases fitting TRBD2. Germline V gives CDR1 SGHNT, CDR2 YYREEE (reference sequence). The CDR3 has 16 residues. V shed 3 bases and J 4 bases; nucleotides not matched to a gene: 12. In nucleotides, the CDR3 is TGTGCCAGCAGCTCGGCGGGAGCACAACCGGGAGAGACCCAGTACTTC. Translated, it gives CASSSAGAQPGETQYF.

CDR3 sequence reads: CASSQEGGGTLTYEQYF. Written as DNA, the CDR3 is TGTGCCAGCAGCCAAGAGGGTGGGGGGACGCTTACCTACGAGCAGTACTTC. The chain carries TRBV4-2 and TRBJ2-7; possibly TRBD2 for D (6 bases). The V gene's germline CDR1 is LGHNA and CDR2 YNFKEQ. The CDR3 runs to 17 residues. Between the trimmed V and J ends, which lost 0 bases and 2 bases, there was a span of 17 bases.

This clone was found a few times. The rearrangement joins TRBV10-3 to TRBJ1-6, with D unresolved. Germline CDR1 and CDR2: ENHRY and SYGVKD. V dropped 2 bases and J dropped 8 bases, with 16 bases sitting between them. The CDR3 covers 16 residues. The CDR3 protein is CAISEGPPGGDSPLHF. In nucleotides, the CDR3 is TGTGCCATCAGTGAGGGCCCTCCCGGCGGGGATTCACCCCTCCACTTT.

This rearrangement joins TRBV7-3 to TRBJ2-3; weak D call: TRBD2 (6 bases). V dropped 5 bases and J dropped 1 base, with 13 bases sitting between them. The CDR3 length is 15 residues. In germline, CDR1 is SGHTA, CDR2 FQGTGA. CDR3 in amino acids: CASSTLASGTDTQYF. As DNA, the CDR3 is TGTGCCAGCAGCACCCTTGCTAGCGGCACAGATACGCAGTATTTT.

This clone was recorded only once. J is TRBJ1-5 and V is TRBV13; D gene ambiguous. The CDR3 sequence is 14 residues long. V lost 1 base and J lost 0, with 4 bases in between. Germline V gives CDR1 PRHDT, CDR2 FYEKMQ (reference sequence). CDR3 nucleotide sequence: TGTGCCAGCAGCTTAGCCCGTAGCAATCAGCCCCAGCATTTT. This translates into CASSLARSNQPQHF.

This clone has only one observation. CDR3 coding DNA: TGTGCCAGCAGTGAATTGGGCGCGAGGGGGAGTTTGAACACTGAAGCTTTCTTT. This codes for CASSELGARGSLNTEAFF. V gene TRBV25-1 combines with J gene TRBJ1-1, with D perhaps TRBD1 (6 bases). This CDR3 contains 18 residues. Trimming cost V 1 base and J 0 bases, with 18 bases left between them. Germline-derived CDR1 and CDR2 are MGHDK and SYGVNS. The full variable domain, with the rest looked up from reference TRBV25-1 and TRBJ1-1, is EADIYQTPRYLVIGTGKKITLECSQTMGHDKMYWYQQDPGMELHLIHYSYGVNSTEKGDLSSESTVSRIRTEHFPLTLESARPSHTSQYLCASSELGARGSLNTEAFFGQGTRLTVV.

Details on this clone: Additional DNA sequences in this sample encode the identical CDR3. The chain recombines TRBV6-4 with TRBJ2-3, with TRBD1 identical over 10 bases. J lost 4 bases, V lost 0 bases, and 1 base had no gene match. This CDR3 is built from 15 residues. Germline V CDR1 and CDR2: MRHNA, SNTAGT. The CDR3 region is CASSDSTGGADTQYF. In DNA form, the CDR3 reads TGTGCCAGCAGTGACTCGACAGGGGGCGCAGATACGCAGTATTTT.

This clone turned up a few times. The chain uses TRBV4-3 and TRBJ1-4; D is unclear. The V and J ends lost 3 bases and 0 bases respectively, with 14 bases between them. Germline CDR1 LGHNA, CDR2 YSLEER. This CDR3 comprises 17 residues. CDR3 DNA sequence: TGCGCCAGCAGCCATGAGGGAGTCCTTGCAACTAATGAAAAACTGTTTTTT. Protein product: CASSHEGVLATNEKLFF.

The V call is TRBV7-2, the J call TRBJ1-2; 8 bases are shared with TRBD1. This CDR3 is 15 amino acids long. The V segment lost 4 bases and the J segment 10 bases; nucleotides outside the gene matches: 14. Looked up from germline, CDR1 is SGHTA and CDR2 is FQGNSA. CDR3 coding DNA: TGTGCCAGCAGCTCCGGGGACAGGCTCTATGGTGACTACACCTTC. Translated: CASSSGDRLYGDYTF. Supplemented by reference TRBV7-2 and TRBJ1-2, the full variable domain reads GAGVSQSPSNKVTEKGKDVELRCDPISGHTALYWYRQSLGQGLEFLIYFQGNSAPDKSGLPSDRFSAERTGGSVSTLTIQRTQQEDSAVYLCASSSGDRLYGDYTFGSGTRLTVV.

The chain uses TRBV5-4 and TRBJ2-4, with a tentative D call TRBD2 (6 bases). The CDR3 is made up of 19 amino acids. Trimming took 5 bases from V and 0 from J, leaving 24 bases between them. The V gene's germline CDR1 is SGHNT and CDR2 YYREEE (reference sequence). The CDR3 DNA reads TGTGCCAGCAGGGGCTCGCCGGGGGACCCCGGATTAGCCAAAAACATTCAGTACTTC. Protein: CASRGSPGDPGLAKNIQYF.

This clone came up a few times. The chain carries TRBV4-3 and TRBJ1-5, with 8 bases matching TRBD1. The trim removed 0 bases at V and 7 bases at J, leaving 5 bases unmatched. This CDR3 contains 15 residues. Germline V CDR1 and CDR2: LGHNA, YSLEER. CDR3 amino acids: CASSQDAGGGQPQHF. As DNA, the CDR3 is TGCGCCAGCAGCCAAGATGCAGGGGGCGGGCAGCCCCAGCATTTT.

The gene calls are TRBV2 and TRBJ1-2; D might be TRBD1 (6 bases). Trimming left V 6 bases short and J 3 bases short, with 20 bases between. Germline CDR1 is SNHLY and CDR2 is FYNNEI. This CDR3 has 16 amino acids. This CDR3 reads CASSPPRGRGHYGYTF. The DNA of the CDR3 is TGTGCCAGCAGCCCCCCACGGGGCAGGGGCCACTATGGCTACACCTTC.

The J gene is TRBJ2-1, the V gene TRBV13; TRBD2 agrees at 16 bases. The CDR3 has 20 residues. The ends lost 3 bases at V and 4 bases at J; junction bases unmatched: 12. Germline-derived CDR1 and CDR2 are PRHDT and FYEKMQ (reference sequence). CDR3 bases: TGTGCCAGCAGCTTCCCGGGACTAGCGGGGGGGCAGCCGTGGTACAATGAGCAGTTCTTC. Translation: CASSFPGLAGGQPWYNEQFF.

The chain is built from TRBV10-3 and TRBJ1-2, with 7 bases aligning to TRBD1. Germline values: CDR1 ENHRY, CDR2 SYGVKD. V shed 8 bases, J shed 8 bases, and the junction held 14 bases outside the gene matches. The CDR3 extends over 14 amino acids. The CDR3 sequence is CAISPDPWTGGYTF. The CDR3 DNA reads TGTGCCATCTCACCGGACCCGTGGACAGGCGGCTACACCTTC.

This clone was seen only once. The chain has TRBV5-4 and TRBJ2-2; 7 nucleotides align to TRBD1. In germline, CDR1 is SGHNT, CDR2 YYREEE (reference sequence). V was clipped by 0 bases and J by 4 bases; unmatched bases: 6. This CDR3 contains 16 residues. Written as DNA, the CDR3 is TGTGCCAGCAGCTTGGTCGCAGGGGGATCCACCGGGGAGCTGTTTTTT. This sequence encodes CASSLVAGGSTGELFF.

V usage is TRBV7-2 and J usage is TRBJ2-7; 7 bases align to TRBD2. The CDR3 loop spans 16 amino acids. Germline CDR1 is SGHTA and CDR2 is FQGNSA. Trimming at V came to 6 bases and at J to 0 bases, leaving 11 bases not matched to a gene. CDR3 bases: TGTGCCAGCAGTAGCTATAGCGGGTCGGCCTCCTACGAGCAGTACTTC. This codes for CASSSYSGSASYEQYF. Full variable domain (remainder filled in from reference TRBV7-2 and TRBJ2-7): GAGVSQSPSNKVTEKGKDVELRCDPISGHTALYWYRQSLGQGLEFLIYFQGNSAPDKSGLPSDRFSAERTGGSVSTLTIQRTQQEDSAVYLCASSSYSGSASYEQYFGPGTRLTVT.

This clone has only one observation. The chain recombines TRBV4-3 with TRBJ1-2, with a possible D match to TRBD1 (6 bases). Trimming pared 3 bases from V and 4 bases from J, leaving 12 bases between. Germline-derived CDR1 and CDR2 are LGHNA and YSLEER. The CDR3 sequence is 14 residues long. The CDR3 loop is CASSHPDRVYGYTF. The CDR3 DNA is TGCGCCAGCAGCCACCCGGACAGAGTCTATGGCTACACCTTC.

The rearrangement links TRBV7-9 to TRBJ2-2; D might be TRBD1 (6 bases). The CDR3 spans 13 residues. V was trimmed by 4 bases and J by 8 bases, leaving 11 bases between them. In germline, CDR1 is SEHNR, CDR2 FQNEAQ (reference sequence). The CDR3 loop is CASSSRQDGELFF. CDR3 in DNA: TGTGCCAGCAGCTCGCGACAGGATGGGGAGCTGTTTTTT.

The CDR3 region is CASSQVSAGGNEQFF. The CDR3 coding sequence is TGTGCCAGCAGCCAAGTCAGTGCAGGGGGAAATGAGCAGTTCTTC. V gene TRBV4-2 combines with J gene TRBJ2-1; the match to TRBD1 covers 7 bases. Germline lookup yields CDR1 LGHNA and CDR2 YNFKEQ. V gave up 1 base and J gave up 7 bases; unmatched junction bases: 7. CDR3 length: 15 residues.

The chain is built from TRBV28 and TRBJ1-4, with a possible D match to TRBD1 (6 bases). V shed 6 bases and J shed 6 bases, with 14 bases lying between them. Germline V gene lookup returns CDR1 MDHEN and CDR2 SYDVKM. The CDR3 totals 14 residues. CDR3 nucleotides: TGTGCCAGCAGGGGCCCGGGGGGGCATGAAAAACTGTTTTTT. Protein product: CASRGPGGHEKLFF.

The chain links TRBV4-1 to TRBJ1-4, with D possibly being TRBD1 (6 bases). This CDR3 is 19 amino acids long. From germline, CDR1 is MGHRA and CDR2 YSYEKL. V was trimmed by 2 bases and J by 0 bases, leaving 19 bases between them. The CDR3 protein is CASSQSGGAHFATNEKLFF. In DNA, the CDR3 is TGCGCCAGCAGCCAATCGGGGGGCGCACACTTTGCAACTAATGAAAAACTGTTTTTT.